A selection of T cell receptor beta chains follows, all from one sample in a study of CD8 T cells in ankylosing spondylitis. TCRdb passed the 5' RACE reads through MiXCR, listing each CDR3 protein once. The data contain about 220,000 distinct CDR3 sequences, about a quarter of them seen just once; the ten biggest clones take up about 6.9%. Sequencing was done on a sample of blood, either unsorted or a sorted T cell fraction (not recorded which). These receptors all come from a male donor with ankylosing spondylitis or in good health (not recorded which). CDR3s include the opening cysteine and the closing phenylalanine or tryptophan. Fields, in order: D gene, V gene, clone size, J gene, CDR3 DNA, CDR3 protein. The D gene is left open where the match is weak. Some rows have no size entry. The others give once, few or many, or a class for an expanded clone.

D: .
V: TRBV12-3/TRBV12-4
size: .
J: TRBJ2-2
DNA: TGTGCCAGCACCCTGGCAGTAGCGAACACCGGGGAGCTGTTTTTT
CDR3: CASTLAVANTGELFF

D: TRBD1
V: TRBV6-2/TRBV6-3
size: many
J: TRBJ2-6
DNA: TGTGCCAGCAGTTACCCCGGACAGGGAAAGGCTGGGGCCAACGTCCTGACTTTC
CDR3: CASSYPGQGKAGANVLTF

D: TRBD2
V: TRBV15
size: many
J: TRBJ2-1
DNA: TGTGCCACCAGCAGAGTTGGGGCTAGCGGACGTACAAATGAGCAGTTCTTC
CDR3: CATSRVGASGRTNEQFF

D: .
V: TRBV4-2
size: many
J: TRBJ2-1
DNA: TGTGCCAGCAGCCACCGAACTAGGAAAACCTACAATGAGCAGTTCTTC
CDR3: CASSHRTRKTYNEQFF

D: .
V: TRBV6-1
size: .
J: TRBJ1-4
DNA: TGTGCCAGCAGTGACAGGGGCCATAATGAAAAACTGTTTTTT
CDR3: CASSDRGHNEKLFF

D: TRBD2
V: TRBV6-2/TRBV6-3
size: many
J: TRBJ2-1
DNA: TGTGCCAGCAGTTATTCGGGGGGGGCCTACAATGAGCAGTTCTTC
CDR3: CASSYSGGAYNEQFF

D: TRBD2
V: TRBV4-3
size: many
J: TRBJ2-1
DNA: TGCGCCAGCAGCCGGACTAGCAACAATGAGCAGTTCTTC
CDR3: CASSRTSNNEQFF

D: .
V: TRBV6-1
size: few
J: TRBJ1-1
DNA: TGTGCCAGCCGGGGGACATTGAACACTGAAGCTTTCTTT
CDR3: CASRGTLNTEAFF

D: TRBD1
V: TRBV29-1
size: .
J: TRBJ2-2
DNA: TGCAGCGTTGAAAAGATGACAGGGAAGTTGACCGGGGAGCTGTTTTTT
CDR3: CSVEKMTGKLTGELFF

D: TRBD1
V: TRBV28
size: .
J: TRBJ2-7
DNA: TGTGCCAGCAGTTCGGGACAGATCAACTACGAGCAGTACTTC
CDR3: CASSSGQINYEQYF

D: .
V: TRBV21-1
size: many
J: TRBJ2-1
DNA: TGTGCCAGCAGCGCCACGGGACAGGGAGTAAATGAGCAGTTCTTC
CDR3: CASSATGQGVNEQFF

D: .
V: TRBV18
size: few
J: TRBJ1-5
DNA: TGTGCCAGCTCACCATCAGGGTCGAGTCAGCCCCAGCATTTT
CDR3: CASSPSGSSQPQHF

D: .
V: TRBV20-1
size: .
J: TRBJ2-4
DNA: TGCAGTGCCCGATGGGGGGGCGTCAAAAACATTCAGTACTTC
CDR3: CSARWGGVKNIQYF